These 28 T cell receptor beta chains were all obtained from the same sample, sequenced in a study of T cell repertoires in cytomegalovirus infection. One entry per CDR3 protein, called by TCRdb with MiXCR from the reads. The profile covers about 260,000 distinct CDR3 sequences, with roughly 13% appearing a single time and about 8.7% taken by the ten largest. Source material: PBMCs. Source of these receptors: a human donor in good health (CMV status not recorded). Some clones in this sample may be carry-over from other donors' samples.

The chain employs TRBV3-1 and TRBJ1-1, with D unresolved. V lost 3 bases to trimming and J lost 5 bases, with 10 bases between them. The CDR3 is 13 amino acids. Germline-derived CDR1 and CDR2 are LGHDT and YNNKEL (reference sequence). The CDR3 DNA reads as TGTGCCAGCAGCCAGAGGGAGGGAACTGAAGCTTTCTTT. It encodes CASSQREGTEAFF.

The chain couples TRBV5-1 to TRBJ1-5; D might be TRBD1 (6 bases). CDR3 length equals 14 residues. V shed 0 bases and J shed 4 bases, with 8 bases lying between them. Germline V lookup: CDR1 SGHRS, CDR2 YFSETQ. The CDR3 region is CASSLGTANQPQHF. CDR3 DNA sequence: TGCGCCAGCAGCTTGGGGACAGCAAATCAGCCCCAGCATTTT.

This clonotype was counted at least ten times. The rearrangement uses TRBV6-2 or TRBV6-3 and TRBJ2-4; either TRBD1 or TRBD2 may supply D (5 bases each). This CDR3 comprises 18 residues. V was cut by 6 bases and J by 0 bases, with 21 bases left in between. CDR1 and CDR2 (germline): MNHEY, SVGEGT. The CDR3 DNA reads TGTGCCAGCAGCCTGGGACCACATGGGTTGTTAGCCAAAAACATTCAGTACTTC. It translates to CASSLGPHGLLAKNIQYF.

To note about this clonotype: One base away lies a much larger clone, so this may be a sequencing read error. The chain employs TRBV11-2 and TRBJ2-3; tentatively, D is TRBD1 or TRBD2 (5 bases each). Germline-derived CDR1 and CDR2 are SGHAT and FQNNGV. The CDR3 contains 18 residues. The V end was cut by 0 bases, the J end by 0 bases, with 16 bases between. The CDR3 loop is CASSLEGWDDPSTDTQYF. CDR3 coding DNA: TGTGCCAGCAGCTTAGAAGGATGGGACGACCCGAGCACAGATACGCAGTATTTT.

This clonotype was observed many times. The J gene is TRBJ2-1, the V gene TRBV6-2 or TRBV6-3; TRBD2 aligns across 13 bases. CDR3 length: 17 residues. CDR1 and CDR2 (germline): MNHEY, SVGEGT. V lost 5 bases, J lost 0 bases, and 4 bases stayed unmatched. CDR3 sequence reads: CASSGLAGDLSYNEQFF. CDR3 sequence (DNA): TGTGCCAGCAGTGGACTAGCGGGAGACCTCTCCTACAATGAGCAGTTCTTC.

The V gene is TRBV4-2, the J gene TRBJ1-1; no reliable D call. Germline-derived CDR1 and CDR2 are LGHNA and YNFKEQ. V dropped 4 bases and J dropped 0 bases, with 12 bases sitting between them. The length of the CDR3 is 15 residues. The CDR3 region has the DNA TGTGCCAGCAGCCGCGAAACAGAGGTGAACACTGAAGCTTTCTTT. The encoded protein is CASSRETEVNTEAFF.

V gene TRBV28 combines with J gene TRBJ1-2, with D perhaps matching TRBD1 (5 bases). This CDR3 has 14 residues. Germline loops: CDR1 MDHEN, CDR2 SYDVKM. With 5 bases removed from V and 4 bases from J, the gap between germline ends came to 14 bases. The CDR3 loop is CASSPRDPAYGYTF. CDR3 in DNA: TGTGCCAGCAGTCCCCGGGACCCGGCCTATGGCTACACCTTC.

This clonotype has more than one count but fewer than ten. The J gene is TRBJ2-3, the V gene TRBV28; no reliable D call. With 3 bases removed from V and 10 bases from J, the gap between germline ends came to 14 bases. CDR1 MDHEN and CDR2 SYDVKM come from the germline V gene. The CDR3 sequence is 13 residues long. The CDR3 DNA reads TGTGCCAGCAGTTTCTTATTCCCCCTTGCGCAGTATTTT. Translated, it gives CASSFLFPLAQYF.

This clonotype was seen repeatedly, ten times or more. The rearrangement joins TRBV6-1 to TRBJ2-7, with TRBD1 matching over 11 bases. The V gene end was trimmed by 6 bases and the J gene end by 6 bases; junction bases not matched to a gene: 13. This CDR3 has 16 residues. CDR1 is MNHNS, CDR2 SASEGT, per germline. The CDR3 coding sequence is TGTGCCAGCAGGAGAACACCGGGACAGGGGGTATTCGAGCAGTACTTC. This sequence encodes CASRRTPGQGVFEQYF.

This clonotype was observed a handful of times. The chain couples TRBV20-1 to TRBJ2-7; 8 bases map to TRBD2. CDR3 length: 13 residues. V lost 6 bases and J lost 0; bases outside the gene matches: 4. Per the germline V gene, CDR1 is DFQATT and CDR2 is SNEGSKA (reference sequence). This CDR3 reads CSAELAASYEQYF. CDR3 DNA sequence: TGCAGTGCCGAACTAGCGGCCTCCTACGAGCAGTACTTC.

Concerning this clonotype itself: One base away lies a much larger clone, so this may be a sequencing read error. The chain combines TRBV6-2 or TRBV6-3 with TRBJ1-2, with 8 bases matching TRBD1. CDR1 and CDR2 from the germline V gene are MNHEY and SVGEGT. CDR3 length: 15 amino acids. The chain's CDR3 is CAGSYGTGSNYGYTF. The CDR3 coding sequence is TGTGCCGGCAGTTACGGGACAGGCTCTAACTATGGCTACACCTTC.

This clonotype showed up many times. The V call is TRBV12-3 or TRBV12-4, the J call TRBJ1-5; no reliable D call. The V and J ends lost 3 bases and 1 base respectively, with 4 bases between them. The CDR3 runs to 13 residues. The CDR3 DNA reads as TGTGCCAGCAGTTTCACCAGCAATCAGCCCCAGCATTTT. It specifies CASSFTSNQPQHF.

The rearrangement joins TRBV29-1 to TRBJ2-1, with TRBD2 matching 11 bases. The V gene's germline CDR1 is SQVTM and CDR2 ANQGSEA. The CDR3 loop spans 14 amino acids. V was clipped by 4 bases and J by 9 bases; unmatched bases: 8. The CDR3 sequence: CSVAVAGGPTEQFF. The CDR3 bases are TGCAGCGTTGCGGTAGCGGGGGGGCCTACTGAGCAGTTCTTC.

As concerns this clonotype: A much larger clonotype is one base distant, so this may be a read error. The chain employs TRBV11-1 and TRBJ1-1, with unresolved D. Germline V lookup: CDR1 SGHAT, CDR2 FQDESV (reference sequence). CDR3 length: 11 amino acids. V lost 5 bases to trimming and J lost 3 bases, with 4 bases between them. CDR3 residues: CASSQYTEAFF. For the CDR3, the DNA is TGTGCCAGCAGCCAATACACTGAAGCTTTCTTT.

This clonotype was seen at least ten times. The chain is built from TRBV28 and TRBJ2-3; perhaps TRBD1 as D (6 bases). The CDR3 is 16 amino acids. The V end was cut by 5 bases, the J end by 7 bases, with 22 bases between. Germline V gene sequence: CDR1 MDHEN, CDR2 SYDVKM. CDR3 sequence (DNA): TGTGCCAGCAGTCACTTAAGGGCAGGGGAGTTGAATACGCAGTATTTT. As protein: CASSHLRAGELNTQYF.

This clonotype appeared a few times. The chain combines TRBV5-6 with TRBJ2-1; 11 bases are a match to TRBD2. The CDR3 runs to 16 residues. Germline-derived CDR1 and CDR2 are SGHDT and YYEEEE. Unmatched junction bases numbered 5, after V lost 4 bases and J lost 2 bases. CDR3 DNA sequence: TGTGCCAGCAGCCTGAGACTAGCGGGAACCTACAATGAGCAGTTCTTC. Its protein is CASSLRLAGTYNEQFF.

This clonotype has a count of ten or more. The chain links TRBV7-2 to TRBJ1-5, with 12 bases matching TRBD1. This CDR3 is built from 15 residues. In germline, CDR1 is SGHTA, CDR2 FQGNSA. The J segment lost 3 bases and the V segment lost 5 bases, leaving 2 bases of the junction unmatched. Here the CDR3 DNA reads TGTGCCAGCAGCAGGGACAGGGGGCCCAATCAGCCCCAGCATTTT. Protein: CASSRDRGPNQPQHF.

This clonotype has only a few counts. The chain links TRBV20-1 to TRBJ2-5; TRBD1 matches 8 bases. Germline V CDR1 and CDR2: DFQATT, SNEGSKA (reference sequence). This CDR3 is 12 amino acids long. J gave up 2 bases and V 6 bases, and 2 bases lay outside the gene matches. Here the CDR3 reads CSADREQETQYF. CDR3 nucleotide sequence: TGCAGTGCGGACAGGGAACAAGAGACCCAGTACTTC.

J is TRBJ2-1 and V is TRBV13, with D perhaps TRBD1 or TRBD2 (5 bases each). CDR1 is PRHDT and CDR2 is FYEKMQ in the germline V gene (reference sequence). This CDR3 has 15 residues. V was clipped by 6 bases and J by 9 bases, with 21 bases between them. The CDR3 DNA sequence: TGTGCCAGCAGTCCGAGTCAGGGAGAACAGAGTGAGCAGTTCTTC. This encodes CASSPSQGEQSEQFF. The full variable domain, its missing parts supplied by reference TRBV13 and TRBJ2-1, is AAGVIQSPRHLIKEKRETATLKCYPIPRHDTVYWYQQGPGQDPQFLISFYEKMQSDKGSIPDRFSAQQFSDYHSELNMSSLELGDSALYFCASSPSQGEQSEQFFGPGTRLTVL.

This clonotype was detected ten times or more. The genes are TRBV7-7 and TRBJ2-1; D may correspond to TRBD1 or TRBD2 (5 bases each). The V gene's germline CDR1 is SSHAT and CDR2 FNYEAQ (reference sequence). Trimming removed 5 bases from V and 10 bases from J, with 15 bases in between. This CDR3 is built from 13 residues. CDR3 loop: CASSAERGEEQFF. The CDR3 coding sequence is TGTGCCAGCAGCGCGGAAAGAGGGGAAGAGCAGTTCTTC.

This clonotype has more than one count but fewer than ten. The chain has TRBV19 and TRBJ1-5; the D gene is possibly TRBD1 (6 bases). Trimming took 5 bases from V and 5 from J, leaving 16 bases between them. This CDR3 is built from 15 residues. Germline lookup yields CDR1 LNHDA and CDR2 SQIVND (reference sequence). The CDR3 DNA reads TGTGCCAGTAGTGATCGGGACATCCTTTATCAGCCCCAGCATTTT. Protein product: CASSDRDILYQPQHF.

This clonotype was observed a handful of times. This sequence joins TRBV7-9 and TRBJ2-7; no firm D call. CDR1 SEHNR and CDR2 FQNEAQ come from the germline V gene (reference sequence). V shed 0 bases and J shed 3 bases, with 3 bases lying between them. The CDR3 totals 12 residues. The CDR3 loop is CASSLAVYEQYF. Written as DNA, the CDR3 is TGTGCCAGCAGCTTAGCGGTCTACGAGCAGTACTTC.

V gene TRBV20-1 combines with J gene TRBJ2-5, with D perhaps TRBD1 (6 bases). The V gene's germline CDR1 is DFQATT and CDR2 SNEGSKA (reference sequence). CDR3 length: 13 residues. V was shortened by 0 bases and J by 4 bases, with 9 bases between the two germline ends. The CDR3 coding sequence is TGCAGTGCTAGAGAACAGGGTAGAGAGACCCAGTACTTC. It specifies CSAREQGRETQYF.

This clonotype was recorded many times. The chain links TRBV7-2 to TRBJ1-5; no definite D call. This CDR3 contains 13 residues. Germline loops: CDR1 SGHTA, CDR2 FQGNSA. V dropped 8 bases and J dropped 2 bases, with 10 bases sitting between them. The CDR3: CASALWGNQPQHF. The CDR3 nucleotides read TGTGCCAGCGCATTATGGGGCAATCAGCCCCAGCATTTT.

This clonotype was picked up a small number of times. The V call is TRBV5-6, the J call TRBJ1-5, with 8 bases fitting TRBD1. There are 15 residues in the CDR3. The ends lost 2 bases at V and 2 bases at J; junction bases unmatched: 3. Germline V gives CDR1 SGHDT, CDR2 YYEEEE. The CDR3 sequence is CASSFMGQGNQPQHF. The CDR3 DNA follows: TGTGCCAGCAGCTTTATGGGACAGGGCAATCAGCCCCAGCATTTT.

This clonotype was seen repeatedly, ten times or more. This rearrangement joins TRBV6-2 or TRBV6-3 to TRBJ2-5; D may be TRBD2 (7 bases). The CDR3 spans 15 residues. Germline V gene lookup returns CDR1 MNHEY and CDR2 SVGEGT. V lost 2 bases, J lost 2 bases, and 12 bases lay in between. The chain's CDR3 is CASSYDSGTQETQYF. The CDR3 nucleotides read TGTGCCAGCAGTTACGACAGCGGGACACAAGAGACCCAGTACTTC.

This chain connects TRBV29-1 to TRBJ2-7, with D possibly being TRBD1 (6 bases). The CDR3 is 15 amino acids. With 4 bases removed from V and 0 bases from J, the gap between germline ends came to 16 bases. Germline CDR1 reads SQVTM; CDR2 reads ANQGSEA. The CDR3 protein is CSVVSRQVSSYEQYF. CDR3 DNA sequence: TGCAGCGTTGTATCGAGACAGGTGAGCTCCTACGAGCAGTACTTC.

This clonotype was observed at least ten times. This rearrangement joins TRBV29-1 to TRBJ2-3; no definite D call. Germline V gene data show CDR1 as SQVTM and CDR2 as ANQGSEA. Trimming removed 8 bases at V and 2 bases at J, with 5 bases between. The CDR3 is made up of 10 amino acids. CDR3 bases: TGCAGCCTCTCCACAGATACGCAGTATTTT. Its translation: CSLSTDTQYF.